This TCR beta chain is drawn from a study of vaccination effects on CD4 cells after COVID-19. Study-level background: Two doses of BNT162b2 or mRNA-1273 vaccine were administered to participants.

Study-wide results and limits: The authors studied few convalescent patients and collected no early post-infection timepoints. In vaccinees who were healthy, merely 1 out of 255 vaccine-induced clones cross-reacted with common cold coronaviruses.

Peptide-pool stimulation followed by sequencing identified expanded antigen-specific CD4+ clonotypes in the ViraFEST assay. Cells that had been cultured for about 10 days were the source of isolated CD4+ T cells. Vaccine recipients, nucleocapsid antibody negative, had no prior SARS-CoV-2 infection. Clones were sequenced by immunoSEQ multiplex PCR, and TCRdb holds only the in-frame ones, with some missing. The table shows approximately 68,000 clones, with roughly 79% occurring only once. As for this clone: The target antigen is unknown.

Deletions cut 5 bases from V and 6 bases from J, with 9 bases between. Germline-derived CDR1 and CDR2 are SEHNR and FQNEAQ (reference sequence). The CDR3 has 12 amino acids. Sequenced material: CD4+ T cells from PBMCs cultured with SARS-CoV-2 spike peptides, taken before COVID-19 vaccination. The rearrangement uses TRBV7-9 and TRBJ2-3, with unresolved D. The sequence was collected from a human donor who received a COVID-19 vaccine. The CDR3 spells CASSPTRDTQYF. The CDR3 nucleotides read TGTGCCAGCAGCCCAACCCGGGATACGCAGTATTTT.